The 12 T cell receptor beta chains below were found in one sample sequenced in a study of identical twins. TCRdb reprocessed the 5' RACE reads with MiXCR, giving one entry per CDR3 protein. The sample carries 450,000 or so distinct CDR3 sequences, less than 20% recorded once. The sample was naive T cells sorted from blood. The origin of the receptors is a man over 45 in good health.

A few counts support this clonotype. CDR3 amino acids: CSATKLSTDYNQPQHF. The CDR3 DNA reads as TGCAGTGCTACCAAATTATCGACGGATTACAATCAGCCCCAGCATTTT. The chain uses TRBV20-1 and TRBJ1-5; D gene unclear. Trimming shortened V by 4 bases and J by 3 bases, and 19 bases separated the two germline ends. This CDR3 region has 16 residues. Germline V gene lookup returns CDR1 DFQATT and CDR2 SNEGSKA (reference sequence).

This chain joins TRBV27 and TRBJ2-7; D ambiguous. This CDR3 is built from 15 residues. The germline V gene has CDR1 MNHEY and CDR2 SMNVEV (reference sequence). V gave up 3 bases and J gave up 0 bases, with 12 bases separating them. The DNA of the CDR3 is TGTGCCAGCAGTTTGTCGGCACACCTCTCCTACGAGCAGTACTTC. This translates into CASSLSAHLSYEQYF.

The rearrangement links TRBV9 to TRBJ2-7; D is undetermined. This CDR3 is 18 amino acids long. Per the germline V gene, CDR1 is SGDLS and CDR2 is YYNGEE. V lost 2 bases, J lost 3 bases, and 24 bases lay in between. Written as DNA, the CDR3 is TGTGCCAGCAGCGTTACTACCTCAGTGGTATTGGATAGCTACGAGCAGTACTTC. Encoded protein: CASSVTTSVVLDSYEQYF.

The sample holds many counts of this clonotype. The J gene is TRBJ1-3, the V gene TRBV3-1; perhaps TRBD1 as D (6 bases). Germline assignment: CDR1 LGHDT and CDR2 YNNKEL (reference sequence). This CDR3 is built from 17 residues. Deletions cut 5 bases from V and 0 bases from J, with 17 bases between. Here the CDR3 reads CASSGRTEASSGNTIYF. The CDR3 bases are TGTGCCAGCAGCGGGCGGACAGAAGCCTCCTCTGGAAACACCATATATTTT.

The chain carries TRBV7-3 and TRBJ2-1; D unclear. The CDR3 has 15 amino acids. Trimming pared 0 bases from V and 6 bases from J, leaving 12 bases between. Germline CDR1 and CDR2: SGHTA and FQGTGA. CDR3 sequence: CASSLTVAGFNEQFF. The CDR3 DNA reads as TGTGCCAGCAGCTTAACGGTGGCAGGCTTCAATGAGCAGTTCTTC.

This clonotype was found a few times. The J gene is TRBJ2-1, the V gene TRBV28, with TRBD2 as a possible D gene (5 bases). The ends were cut back, 3 bases at V and 2 bases at J, with 14 bases in the middle. The CDR3 covers 16 residues. Germline assignment: CDR1 MDHEN and CDR2 SYDVKM. CDR3 loop: CASSFRGGIAYNEQFF. CDR3 nucleotide sequence: TGTGCCAGCAGTTTTCGGGGTGGCATCGCCTACAATGAGCAGTTCTTC.

This clonotype was detected only a few times. The chain is built from TRBV18 and TRBJ1-4; D call uncertain. Germline CDR1 KGHSH, CDR2 LQKENI. The ends were cut back, 2 bases at V and 3 bases at J, with 10 bases in the middle. The CDR3 contains 15 residues. CDR3 in amino acids: CASSPGSRANEKLFF. The CDR3 bases are TGTGCCAGCTCACCAGGCAGCCGTGCTAATGAAAAACTGTTTTTT. Complete variable domain (other parts from reference TRBV18 and TRBJ1-4): NAGVMQNPRHLVRRRGQEARLRCSPMKGHSHVYWYRQLPEEGLKFMVYLQKENIIDESGMPKERFSAEFPKEGPSILRIQQVVRGDSAAYFCASSPGSRANEKLFFGSGTQLSVL.

This clonotype has ten or more counts. The V and J genes are TRBV5-1 and TRBJ2-1; 10 positions agree with TRBD1. The germline CDR1 and CDR2 sequences are SGHRS and YFSETQ. The CDR3 extends over 15 amino acids. V was clipped by 4 bases and J by 5 bases; unmatched bases: 6. CDR3 nucleotides: TGCGCCAGCAGCCGCAGACAGGGGGCCGACAATGAGCAGTTCTTC. Translation: CASSRRQGADNEQFF.

The rearrangement links TRBV3-1 to TRBJ2-5; unclear D gene. The CDR3 spans 16 residues. Per the germline V gene, CDR1 is LGHDT and CDR2 is YNNKEL (reference sequence). V was cut by 4 bases and J by 4 bases, with 19 bases left in between. Here the CDR3 reads CASSPKRHSYGETQYF. The DNA for the CDR3 is TGTGCCAGCAGCCCGAAAAGACATAGCTATGGAGAGACCCAGTACTTC.

This clonotype was seen a few times. The genes are TRBV12-3 or TRBV12-4 and TRBJ2-7; D is possibly TRBD1 or TRBD2 (5 bases each). The CDR3 has 18 residues. The V gene lost 5 bases and the J gene lost 3 bases, with 26 bases spanning the gap. CDR3 sequence: CASSLPPGPHPRGYEQYF. Here the CDR3 DNA reads TGTGCCAGCAGTCTCCCTCCGGGGCCACACCCAAGGGGCTACGAGCAGTACTTC.

This clonotype was counted between two and nine times. V and J are TRBV24-1 and TRBJ2-3, with D possibly TRBD1 on 5 matching bases. In germline, CDR1 is KGHDR, CDR2 SFDVKD. V was cut by 0 bases and J by 1 base, with 7 bases left in between. The CDR3 sequence is 15 residues long. The CDR3 protein is CATSDLARGTDTQYF. The CDR3 coding sequence is TGTGCCACCAGTGATTTGGCCAGGGGCACAGATACGCAGTATTTT.

V and J are TRBV7-9 and TRBJ2-5; D ambiguous. V was clipped by 5 bases and J by 2 bases, with 6 bases between them. CDR3 length: 12 amino acids. CDR1 is SEHNR and CDR2 is FQNEAQ in the germline V gene (reference sequence). The CDR3 region is CASSMNQETQYF. The CDR3, as DNA: TGTGCCAGCAGCATGAATCAAGAGACCCAGTACTTC.